This T cell receptor (beta chain) was identified in a study of cytomegalovirus exposure and HLA in healthy donors. The CDR3 consists of 17 residues. J gave up 3 bases and V 0 bases, and 7 bases lay outside the gene matches. Germline V gene lookup returns CDR1 LGHNA and CDR2 YSLEER. Vbeta (60) and Jbeta (13) primers were used in the PCR. Assay: immunoSEQ multiplex PCR; the TCRdb copy retains only in-frame clones and omits some. Its clone listing holds roughly 75,000 clones. Material for sequencing was PBMCs. This sequence joins TRBV4-3 and TRBJ1-3, with 8 bases aligning to TRBD1. This receptor was taken from a boy under 18 in good health and CMV-seronegative. The CDR3 coding sequence is TGCGCCAGCAGCCAAGATTCCCAGGGGGCAGGTGGAAACACCATATATTTT. It yields the protein CASSQDSQGAGGNTIYF.